This T cell receptor beta chain originates from a study of blood T cell repertoires in COVID-19 (dated by TCRdb to between 2020 and 2021). In terms of the full investigation: Collaborator samples came from the United States, Italy and Spain and covered acute and convalescent phases of COVID-19. The prospective study material was composed of cDNA or gDNA derived from T cells, B-cell-depleted T cells, or PBMCs. Deeply sampled blood TCRbeta repertoires from subjects exposed to, actively infected with, or recovered from COVID-19 were included in the dataset. The repertoires were released in a freely available public database intended as a resource for research on the immune response to SARS-CoV-2. Samples came from the ongoing ImmuneRACE study (first 160 participants) plus 1,254 subjects from 6 global collaborators. A de-identified subject ID, COVID-19 status, age in years and sex were almost always included in the sample metadata. Where available, HLA class I and class II types were obtained from metadata supplied by the sample provider rather than from assay-based typing.

Collaborating institutions collected whole blood in K2EDTA tubes following their own protocols. Collaborator samples were shipped for TCRbeta analysis as frozen whole blood, isolated PBMCs, or DNA extracted from either sample type. As regards this clone: This clone's antigen is unknown. There are no base qualities to consult, and no much larger clone falls within one base.

TCRbeta CDR3 regions were amplified from genomic DNA by means of the immunoSEQ Assay, a bias-controlled multiplex PCR. Concerning the study's data processing: Nucleated cell counts per sample were estimated from amplification of reference gene primers within the assay. To quantify the absolute abundance of each unique TCRbeta CDR3 rearrangement, sequence reads were collapsed and filtered. For each sample, productive Simpson clonality was calculated as the square root of Simpson's diversity index across productive rearrangements. Here the immuneACCESS table is served through TCRdb, limited to in-frame sequences with V and J called. Missing clones are a known gap in these copies; in checked studies unresolved V genes cover under half, and the rest lacks a known reason. V, J and clone size were drawn from that table, and D and trimming were deduced from the DNA. This sample gives around 160,000 clones in total; roughly 90% of them show up just once. The ten biggest clones cover about 3% of the sample.

General study outcomes and caveats: The amount of clinical and demographic metadata varied by source and participant and was provided uncurated.

The germline V gene specifies ENHRY as CDR1 and SYGVKD as CDR2. V and J lose 7 bases and 4 bases, and a span of 8 bases separates them. Spanning cysteine to phenylalanine, the CDR3 consists of 11 amino acids. The CDR3 DNA has 33 bases and is translated from base 1. The sequence is built from TRBV10-3 and TRBJ2-7, with TRBD1 perhaps the D gene, on 5 matching bases. The TCR was taken from a man in his 60s with acute or convalescent COVID-19. Specimen: peripheral blood. The bases read TGTGCCATCACATCAGGGTACGAGCAGTACTTC. This is translated as CAITSGYEQYF.